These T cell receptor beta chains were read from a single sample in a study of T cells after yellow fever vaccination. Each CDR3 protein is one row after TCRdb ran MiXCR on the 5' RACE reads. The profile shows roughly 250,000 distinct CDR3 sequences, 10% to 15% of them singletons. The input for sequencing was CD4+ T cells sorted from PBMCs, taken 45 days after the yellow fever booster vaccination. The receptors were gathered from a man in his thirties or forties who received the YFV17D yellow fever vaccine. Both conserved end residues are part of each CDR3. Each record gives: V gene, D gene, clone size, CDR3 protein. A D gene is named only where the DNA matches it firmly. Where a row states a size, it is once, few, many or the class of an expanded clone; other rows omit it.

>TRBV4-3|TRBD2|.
CASSQVLGLAGVEQFF
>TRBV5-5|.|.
CASSLDRINQPQHF
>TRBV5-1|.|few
CASSLDRNTGELFF
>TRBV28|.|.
CASQGEPTVNIQYF
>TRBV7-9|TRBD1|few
CASSSRQGAGTGELFF
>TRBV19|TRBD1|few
CASRGRGRSYNEQFF
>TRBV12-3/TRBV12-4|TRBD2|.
CASRPTSGSTDTQYF
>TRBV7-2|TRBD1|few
CASSLDRVGDTQYF
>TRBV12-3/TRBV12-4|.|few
CASSSAGAKAYEQYF
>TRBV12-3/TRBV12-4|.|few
CASSLVEEQFF
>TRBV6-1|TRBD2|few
CASSLPTSGSPAGNEQFF
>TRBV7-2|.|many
CASSLERVVQYF
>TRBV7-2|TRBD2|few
CASSSFQGTRNNEQFF
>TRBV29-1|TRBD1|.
CSVRQGYGYTF
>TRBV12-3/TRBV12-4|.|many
CASSLGRYQETQYF
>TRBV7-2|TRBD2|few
CASSLSGSRADTQYF
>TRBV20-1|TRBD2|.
CSARPGTSAANEQFF
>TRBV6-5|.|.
CASSYSTGANTEAFF
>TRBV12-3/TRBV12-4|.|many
CASSLGLNTDTQYF
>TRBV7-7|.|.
CASSFSLGGGQFF
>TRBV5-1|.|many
CASSWGGSQETQYF
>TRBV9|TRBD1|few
CASSAGQGAGYEQYF
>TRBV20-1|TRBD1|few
CSASPDRGRPGNVLTF
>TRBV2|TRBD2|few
CASFPLAGGPQGGTDTQYF
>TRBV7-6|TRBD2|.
CASSLARASGITDTQYF
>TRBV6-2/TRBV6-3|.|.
CASSYSLRDGRDTQYF
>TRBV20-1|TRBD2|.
CSARVLVRTSGRSSYEQYF
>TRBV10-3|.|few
CAIGGGPQLSYEQYF
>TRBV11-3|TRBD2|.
CASSLGVGLARRRVSVYNEQFF